The 5 T cell receptor beta chains below all came from one sample that was sequenced in a study of blood T cell repertoires in COVID-19. The data were produced by immunoSEQ multiplex PCR, yet TCRdb's version contains in-frame clones alone and is incomplete. The sample lists about 440,000 clones, 80% to 90% occurring once. Sample: peripheral blood. The receptors stem from a woman aged 25 to 45 with acute or convalescent COVID-19.

The chain carries TRBV27 and TRBJ1-1; D not resolved. This CDR3 has 14 residues. Germline loops: CDR1 MNHEY, CDR2 SMNVEV (reference sequence). Trimming took 4 bases from V and 5 from J, leaving 14 bases between them. The CDR3: CASSSPTLRTEAFF. CDR3 DNA: TGTGCCAGCAGTTCTCCGACTCTGAGAACTGAAGCTTTCTTT.

This chain connects TRBV9 to TRBJ1-1, with 8 positions matching TRBD1. Looked up from germline, CDR1 is SGDLS and CDR2 is YYNGEE. With 3 bases clipped from V and 1 base from J, the junction kept 8 bases outside the gene matches. The CDR3 runs 16 residues. For the CDR3, the DNA is TGTGCCAGCAGCGAGGGACAGGATTGGGGGAACACTGAAGCTTTCTTT. It encodes CASSEGQDWGNTEAFF.

V usage is TRBV12-2 and J usage is TRBJ1-2. TRBV12-2 is termed a pseudogene. The CDR3 is 15 amino acids. The CDR3 DNA reads TGTGCAAGTCGCCGCAAGGACCGAGGGAGCTATGGCTACACCTTC. Translated, it gives CASRRKDRGSYGYTF.

J is TRBJ2-5 and V is TRBV12-5; maybe TRBD1 (6 bases). The CDR3 covers 14 residues. V dropped 2 bases and J dropped 5 bases, with 12 bases sitting between them. Germline V gene sequence: CDR1 LGHNT, CDR2 FRNRAP. The CDR3 DNA is TGTGCTAGTGGTTTGTCAGCACAGGGTGAGACCCAGTACTTC. Amino acid sequence: CASGLSAQGETQYF.

This sequence joins TRBV24-1 and TRBJ2-3, with TRBD2 matching 10 bases. V lost 4 bases to trimming and J lost 3 bases; unmatched junction nucleotides: 6. This CDR3 has 16 amino acids. Per the germline V gene, CDR1 is KGHDR and CDR2 is SFDVKD. The CDR3 here is CATSDHTAGGTDTQYF. Written as DNA, the CDR3 is TGTGCCACCAGTGACCATACAGCGGGGGGGACAGATACGCAGTATTTT.